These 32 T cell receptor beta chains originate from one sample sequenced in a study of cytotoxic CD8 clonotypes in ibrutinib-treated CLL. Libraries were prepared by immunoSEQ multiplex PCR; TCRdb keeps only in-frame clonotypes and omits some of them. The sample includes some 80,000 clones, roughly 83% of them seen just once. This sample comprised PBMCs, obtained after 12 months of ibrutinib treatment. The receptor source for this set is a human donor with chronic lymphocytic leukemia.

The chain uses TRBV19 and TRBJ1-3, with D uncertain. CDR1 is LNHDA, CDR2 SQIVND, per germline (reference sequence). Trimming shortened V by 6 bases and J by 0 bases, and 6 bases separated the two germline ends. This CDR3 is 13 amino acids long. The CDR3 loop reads CASSPGSGNTIYF. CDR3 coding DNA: TGTGCCAGTAGCCCCGGCTCTGGAAACACCATATATTTT.

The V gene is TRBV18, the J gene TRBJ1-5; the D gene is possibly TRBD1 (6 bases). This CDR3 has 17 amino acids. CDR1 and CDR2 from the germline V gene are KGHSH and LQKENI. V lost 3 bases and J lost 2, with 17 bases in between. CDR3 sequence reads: CASSPGAGRGGNQPQHF. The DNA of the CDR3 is TGTGCCAGCTCACCGGGGGCAGGGCGAGGAGGCAATCAGCCCCAGCATTTT.

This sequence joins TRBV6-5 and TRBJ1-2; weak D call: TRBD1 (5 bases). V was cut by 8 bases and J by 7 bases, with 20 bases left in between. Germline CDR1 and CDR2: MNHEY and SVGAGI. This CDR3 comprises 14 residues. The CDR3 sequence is CASGRGARLSGYTF. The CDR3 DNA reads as TGTGCCAGCGGCCGTGGGGCGCGGCTAAGTGGCTACACCTTC.

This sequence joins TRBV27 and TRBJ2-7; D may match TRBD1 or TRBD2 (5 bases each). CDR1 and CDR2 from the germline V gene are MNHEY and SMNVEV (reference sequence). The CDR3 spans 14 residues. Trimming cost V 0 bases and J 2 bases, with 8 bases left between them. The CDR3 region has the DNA TGTGCCAGCAGTTTATCGGGACCGCCCTACGAGCAGTACTTC. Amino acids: CASSLSGPPYEQYF.

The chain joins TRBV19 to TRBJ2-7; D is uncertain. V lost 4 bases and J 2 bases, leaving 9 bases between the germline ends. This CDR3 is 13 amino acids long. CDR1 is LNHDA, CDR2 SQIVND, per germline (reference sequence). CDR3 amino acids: CASSKLPTYEQYF. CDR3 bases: TGTGCCAGTAGTAAACTACCCACCTACGAGCAGTACTTC.

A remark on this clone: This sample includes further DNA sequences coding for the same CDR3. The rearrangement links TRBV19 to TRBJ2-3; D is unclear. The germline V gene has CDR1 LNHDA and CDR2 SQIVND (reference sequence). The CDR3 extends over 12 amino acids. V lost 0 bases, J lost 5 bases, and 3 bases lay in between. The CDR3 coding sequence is TGTGCCAGTAGTATAGATTTAGATACGCAGTATTTT. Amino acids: CASSIDLDTQYF.

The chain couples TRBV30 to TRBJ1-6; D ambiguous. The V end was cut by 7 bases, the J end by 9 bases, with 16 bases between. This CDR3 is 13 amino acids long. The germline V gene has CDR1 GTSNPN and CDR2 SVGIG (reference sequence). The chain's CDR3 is CAFLPYVGSPLHF. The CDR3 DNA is TGTGCCTTCTTACCCTATGTTGGTTCACCCCTCCACTTT.

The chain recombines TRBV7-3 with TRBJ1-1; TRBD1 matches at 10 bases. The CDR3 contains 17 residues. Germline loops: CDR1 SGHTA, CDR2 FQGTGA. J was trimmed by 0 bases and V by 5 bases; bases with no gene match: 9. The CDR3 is CASSPQGDRGLNTEAFF. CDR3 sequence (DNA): TGTGCCAGCAGCCCCCAGGGGGACAGGGGCTTGAACACTGAAGCTTTCTTT.

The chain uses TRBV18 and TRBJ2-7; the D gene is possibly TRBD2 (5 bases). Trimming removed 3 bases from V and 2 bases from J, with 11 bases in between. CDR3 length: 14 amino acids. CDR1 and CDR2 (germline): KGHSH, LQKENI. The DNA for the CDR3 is TGTGCCAGCTCACCTCCGGGATATCCCTACGAGCAGTACTTC. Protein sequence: CASSPPGYPYEQYF.

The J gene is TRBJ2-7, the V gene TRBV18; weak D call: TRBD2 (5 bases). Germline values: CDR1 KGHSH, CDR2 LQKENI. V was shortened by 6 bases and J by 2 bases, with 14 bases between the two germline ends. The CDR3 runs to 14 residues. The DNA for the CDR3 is TGTGCCAGCTCGCGATCAGCGGCAACCTACGAGCAGTACTTC. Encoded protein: CASSRSAATYEQYF.

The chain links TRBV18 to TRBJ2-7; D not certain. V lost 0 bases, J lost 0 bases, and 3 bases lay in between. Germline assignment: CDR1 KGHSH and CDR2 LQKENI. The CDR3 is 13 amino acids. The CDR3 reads CASSPPLSYEQYF. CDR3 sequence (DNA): TGTGCCAGCTCACCACCCCTCTCCTACGAGCAGTACTTC.

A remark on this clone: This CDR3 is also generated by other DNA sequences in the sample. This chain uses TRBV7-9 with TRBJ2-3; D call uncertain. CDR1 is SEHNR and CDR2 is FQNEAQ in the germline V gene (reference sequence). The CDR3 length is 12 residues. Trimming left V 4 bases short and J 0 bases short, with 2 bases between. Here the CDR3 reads CASSSSTDTQYF. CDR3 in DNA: TGTGCCAGCAGCTCAAGCACAGATACGCAGTATTTT.

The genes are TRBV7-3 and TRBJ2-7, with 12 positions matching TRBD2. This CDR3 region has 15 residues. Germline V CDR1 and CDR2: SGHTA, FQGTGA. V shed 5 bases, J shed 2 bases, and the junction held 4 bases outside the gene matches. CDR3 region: CASSPRTSGTYEQYF. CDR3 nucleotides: TGTGCCAGCAGCCCACGGACTAGCGGGACCTACGAGCAGTACTTC.

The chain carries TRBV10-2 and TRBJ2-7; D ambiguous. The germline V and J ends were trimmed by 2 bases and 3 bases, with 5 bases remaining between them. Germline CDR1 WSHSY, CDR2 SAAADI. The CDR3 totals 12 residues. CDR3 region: CASSEMGYEQYF. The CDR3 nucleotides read TGCGCCAGCAGTGAGATGGGCTACGAGCAGTACTTC.

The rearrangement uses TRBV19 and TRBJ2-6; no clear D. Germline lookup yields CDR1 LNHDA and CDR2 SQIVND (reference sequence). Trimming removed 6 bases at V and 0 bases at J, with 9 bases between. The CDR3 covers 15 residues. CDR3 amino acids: CASSRLSSGANVLTF. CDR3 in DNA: TGTGCCAGTAGCCGACTCAGCTCTGGGGCCAACGTCCTGACTTTC.

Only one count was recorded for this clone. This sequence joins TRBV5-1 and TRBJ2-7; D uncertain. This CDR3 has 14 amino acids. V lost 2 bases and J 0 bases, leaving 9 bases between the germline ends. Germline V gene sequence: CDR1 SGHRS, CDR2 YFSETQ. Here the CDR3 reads CASSFDTSSYEQYF. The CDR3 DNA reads TGCGCCAGCAGCTTCGACACGAGCTCCTACGAGCAGTACTTC.

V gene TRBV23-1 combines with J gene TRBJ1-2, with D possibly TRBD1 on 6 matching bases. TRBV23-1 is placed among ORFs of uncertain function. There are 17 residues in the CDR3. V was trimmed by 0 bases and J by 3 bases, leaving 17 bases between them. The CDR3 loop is CASSQSSQNRAHYGYTF. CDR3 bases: TGCGCCAGCAGTCAATCGTCCCAGAACAGGGCCCACTATGGCTACACCTTC.

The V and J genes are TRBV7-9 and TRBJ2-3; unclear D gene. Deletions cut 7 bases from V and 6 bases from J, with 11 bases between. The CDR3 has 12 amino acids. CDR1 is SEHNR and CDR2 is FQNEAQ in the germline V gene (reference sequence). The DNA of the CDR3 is TGTGCCAGCACCCCCGTCGGGGATACGCAGTATTTT. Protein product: CASTPVGDTQYF.

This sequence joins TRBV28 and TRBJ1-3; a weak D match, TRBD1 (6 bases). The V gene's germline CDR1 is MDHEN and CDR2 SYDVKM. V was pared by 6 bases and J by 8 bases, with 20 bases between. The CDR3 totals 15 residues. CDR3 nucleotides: TGTGCCAGCAGCCGAGACAGGCCGGCGGGGGACACCATATATTTT. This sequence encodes CASSRDRPAGDTIYF.

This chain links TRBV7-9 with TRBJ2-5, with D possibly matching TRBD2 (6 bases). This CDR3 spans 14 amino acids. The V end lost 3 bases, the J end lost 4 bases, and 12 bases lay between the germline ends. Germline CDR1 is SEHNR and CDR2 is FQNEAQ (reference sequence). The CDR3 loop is CASSLGTGGETQYF. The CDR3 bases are TGTGCCAGCAGCTTGGGGACCGGGGGAGAGACCCAGTACTTC.

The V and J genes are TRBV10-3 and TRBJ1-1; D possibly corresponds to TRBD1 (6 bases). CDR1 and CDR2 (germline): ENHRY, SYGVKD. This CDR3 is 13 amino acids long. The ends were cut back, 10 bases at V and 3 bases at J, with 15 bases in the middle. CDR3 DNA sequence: TGTGCCACCCGCGGAGGGGGGCACACTGAAGCTTTCTTT. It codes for CATRGGGHTEAFF.

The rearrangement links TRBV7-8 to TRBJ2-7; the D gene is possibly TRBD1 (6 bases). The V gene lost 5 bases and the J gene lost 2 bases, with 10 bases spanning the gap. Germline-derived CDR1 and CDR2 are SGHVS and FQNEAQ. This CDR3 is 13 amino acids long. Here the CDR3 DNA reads TGTGCCAGCAGCCTAGGACAGCCCTACGAGCAGTACTTC. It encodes CASSLGQPYEQYF.

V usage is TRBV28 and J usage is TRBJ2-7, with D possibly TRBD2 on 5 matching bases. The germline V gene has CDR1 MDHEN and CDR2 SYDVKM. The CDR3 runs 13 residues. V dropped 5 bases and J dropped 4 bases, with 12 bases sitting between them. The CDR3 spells CASSGVRGYEQYF. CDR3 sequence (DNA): TGTGCCAGCAGTGGGGTCCGGGGTTACGAGCAGTACTTC. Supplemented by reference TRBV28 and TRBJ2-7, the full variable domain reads DVKVTQSSRYLVKRTGEKVFLECVQDMDHENMFWYRQDPGLGLRLIYFSYDVKMKEKGDIPEGYSVSREKKERFSLILESASTNQTSMYLCASSGVRGYEQYFGPGTRLTVT.

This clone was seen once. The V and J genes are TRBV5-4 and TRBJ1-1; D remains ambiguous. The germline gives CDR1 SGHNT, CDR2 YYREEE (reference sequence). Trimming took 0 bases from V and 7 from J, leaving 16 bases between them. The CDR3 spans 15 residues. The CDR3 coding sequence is TGTGCCAGCAGCTTGGCCCAGCGGGGTCCGGGTGAAGCTTTCTTT. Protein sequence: CASSLAQRGPGEAFF.

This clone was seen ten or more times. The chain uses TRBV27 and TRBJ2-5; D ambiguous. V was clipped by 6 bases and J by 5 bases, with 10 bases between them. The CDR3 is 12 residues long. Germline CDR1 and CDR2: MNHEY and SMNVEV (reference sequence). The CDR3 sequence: CASRAVGETQYF. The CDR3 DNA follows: TGTGCCAGCAGGGCCGTGGGGGAGACCCAGTACTTC.

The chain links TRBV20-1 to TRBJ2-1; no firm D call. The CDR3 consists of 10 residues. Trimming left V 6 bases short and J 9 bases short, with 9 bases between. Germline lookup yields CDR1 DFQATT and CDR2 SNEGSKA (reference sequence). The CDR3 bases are TGCAGTGCCCTCAGCCCTGAGCAGTTCTTC. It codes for CSALSPEQFF.

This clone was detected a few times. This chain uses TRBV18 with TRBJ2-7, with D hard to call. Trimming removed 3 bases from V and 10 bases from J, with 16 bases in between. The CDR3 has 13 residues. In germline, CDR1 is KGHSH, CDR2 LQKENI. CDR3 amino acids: CASSPNPTVFQYF. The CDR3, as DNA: TGTGCCAGCTCACCCAACCCCACAGTGTTCCAGTACTTC.

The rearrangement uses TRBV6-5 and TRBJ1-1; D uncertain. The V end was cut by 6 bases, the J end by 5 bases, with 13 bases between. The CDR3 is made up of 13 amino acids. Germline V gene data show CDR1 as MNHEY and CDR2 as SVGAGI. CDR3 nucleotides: TGTGCCAGCAGGCAGAGGGTATGGACTGAAGCTTTCTTT. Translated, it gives CASRQRVWTEAFF.

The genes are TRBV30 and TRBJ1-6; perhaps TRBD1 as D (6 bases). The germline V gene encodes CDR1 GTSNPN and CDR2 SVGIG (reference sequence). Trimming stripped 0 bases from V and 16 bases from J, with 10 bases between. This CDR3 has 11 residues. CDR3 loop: CAWSVSQGLHF. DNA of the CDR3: TGTGCCTGGAGTGTAAGTCAGGGGCTCCACTTT.

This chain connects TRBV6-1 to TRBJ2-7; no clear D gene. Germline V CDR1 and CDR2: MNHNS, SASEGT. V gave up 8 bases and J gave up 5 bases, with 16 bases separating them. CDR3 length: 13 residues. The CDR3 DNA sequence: TGTGCCAGCGGCAGACGGGTCCTTGACGAGCAGTACTTC. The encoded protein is CASGRRVLDEQYF.

The CDR3: CASSLQGSYGYTF. The CDR3 region has the DNA TGTGCCAGCAGCCTGCAGGGGTCCTATGGCTACACCTTC. This chain links TRBV14 with TRBJ1-2; TRBD1 is a possible D gene (6 bases). In germline, CDR1 is SGHDN, CDR2 FVKESK. CDR3 length: 13 amino acids. V lost 4 bases to trimming and J lost 4 bases, with 10 bases between them. Filled out from reference TRBV14 and TRBJ1-2, the complete variable domain reads EAGVTQFPSHSVIEKGQTVTLRCDPISGHDNLYWYRRVMGKEIKFLLHFVKESKQDESGMPNNRFLAERTGGTYSTLKVQPAELEDSGVYFCASSLQGSYGYTFGSGTRLTVV.

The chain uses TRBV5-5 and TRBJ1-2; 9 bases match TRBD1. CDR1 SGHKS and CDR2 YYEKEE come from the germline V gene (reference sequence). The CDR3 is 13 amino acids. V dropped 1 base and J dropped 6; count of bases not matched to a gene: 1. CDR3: CASSLWTGDGYTF. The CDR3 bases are TGTGCCAGCAGCTTGTGGACAGGGGATGGCTACACCTTC.